This T cell receptor (beta chain) was found in a study of T cells in localized non-small cell lung cancer (dated by TCRdb to the early 2020s). Some background on the complete study: The study analyzed T cell repertoires of 200 to 250 early-stage NSCLC patients, comparing tumors and uninvolved tumor-adjacent lungs. The cohort comprised around 240 treatment-naïve NSCLC patients with resected, localized lung tumors. The mean age of the NSCLC patients was approximately 71 years, with fewer than 150 men and 107 women.

Study-wide findings and limitations: Because of the exploratory design, TCR variables were selected using unadjusted p-values without false-discovery rate correction. Higher blood T cell density associated with longer overall survival, while higher adjacent-lung clonality associated with shorter survival. Because multi-region tumor sequencing was not performed, intratumor heterogeneity could not be ruled out. The highest T cell clonality was observed in uninvolved tumor-adjacent lung, where clonality exceeded that of tumor, suggesting that antigenic responses were more focused in uninvolved tumor-adjacent lung. A median of around 57 of the top 100 tumor clones turned up in the paired uninvolved adjacent lung, and roughly 28 of those clones also ranked among the top 100 of that same adjacent lung.

Counted from cysteine to phenylalanine, this CDR3 has 14 amino acids. The only DNA kept is the CDR3, 42 bases in frame from the first base. V is trimmed back by 3 bases and J by 6 bases, and the junction contains 5 bases that no gene match accounts for. For CDR1 and CDR2, the germline V gene (reference sequence) lists LNHNV and YYDKDF. Comments on this clone: The clone's antigen remains unknown. No qualities accompany the bases; no much larger clone lies one base away.

The immunoSEQ Assay was used to sequence TCR beta CDR3 regions from DNA. In the original analysis: T cell density was computed as TCR beta template counts normalized to usable DNA estimated by amplifying housekeeping genes. Richness was estimated with the preseqR package, extrapolating to 400,000 templates for PBMC samples and 120,000 templates for tissue samples. Clonality was calculated as one minus Pielou's evenness. Differential abundance testing on productive amino-acid clonotypes, with a minimum total count of 5 and an alpha of 0.1, was used to identify tissue-enriched TCRs. Repertoire overlap between compartments was quantified with the Jaccard Index and Morisita Overlap Index. GLIPH clustered TCR beta CDR3s with public tetramer-defined viral CDR3s; viral motifs required at least three viral sequences plus V-gene enrichment. TCRdb's version of the immuneACCESS table is confined to in-frame rearrangements and falls short of the full clone set. An unresolved V gene accounts for under half of the shortfall where checked; the remainder is of unknown origin. That table furnishes V, J and clone size, whereas the DNA furnished D and trimming. Here the sample has about 26,000 clones; 85% to 95% occur a single time. Roughly 4.1% of the sample belongs to the ten largest clones.

At diagnosis, tumor, uninvolved tumor-adjacent lung and peripheral blood were collected and then preserved as a mix of FFPE and fresh-frozen material. For TCR repertoire profiling, the blood samples were analyzed as peripheral blood mononuclear cells. The receptor chain draws on TRBV15 and TRBJ2-3; TRBD2 aligns with 8 central bases. The TCR originated in a female donor of 60 years or more with stage II squamous cell lung carcinoma. The sample was peripheral blood, taken before any cancer treatment. The nucleotide sequence is TGTGCCACCAGCAGGTCGGGAGGGACCGATACGCAGTATTTT. Its coded protein is CATSRSGGTDTQYF.